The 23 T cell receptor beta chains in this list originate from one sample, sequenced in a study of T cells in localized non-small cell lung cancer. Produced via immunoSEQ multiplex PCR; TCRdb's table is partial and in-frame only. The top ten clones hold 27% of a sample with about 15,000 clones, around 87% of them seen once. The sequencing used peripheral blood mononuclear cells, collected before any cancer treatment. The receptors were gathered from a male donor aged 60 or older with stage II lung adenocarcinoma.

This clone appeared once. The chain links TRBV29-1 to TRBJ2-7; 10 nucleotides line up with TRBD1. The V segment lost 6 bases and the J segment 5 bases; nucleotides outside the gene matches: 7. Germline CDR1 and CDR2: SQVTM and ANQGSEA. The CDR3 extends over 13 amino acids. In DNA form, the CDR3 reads TGCAGCGTGGATTCCGGGACAGGGGACGAGCAGTACTTC. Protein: CSVDSGTGDEQYF.

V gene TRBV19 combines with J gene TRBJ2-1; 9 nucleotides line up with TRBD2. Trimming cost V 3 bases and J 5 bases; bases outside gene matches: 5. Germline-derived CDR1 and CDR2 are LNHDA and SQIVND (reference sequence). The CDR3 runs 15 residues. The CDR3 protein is CASSIGGRANNEQFF. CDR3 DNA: TGTGCCAGTAGTATTGGCGGGAGGGCCAACAATGAGCAGTTCTTC.

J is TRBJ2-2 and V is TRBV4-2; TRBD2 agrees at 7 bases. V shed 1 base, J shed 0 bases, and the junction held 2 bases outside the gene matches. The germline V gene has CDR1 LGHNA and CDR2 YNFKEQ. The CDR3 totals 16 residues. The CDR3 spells CASSQVLATNTGELFF. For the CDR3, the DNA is TGTGCCAGCAGCCAAGTACTAGCGACGAACACCGGGGAGCTGTTTTTT.

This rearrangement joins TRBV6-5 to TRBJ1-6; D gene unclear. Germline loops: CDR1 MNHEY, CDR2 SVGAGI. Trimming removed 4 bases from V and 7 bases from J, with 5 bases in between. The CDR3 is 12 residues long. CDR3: CASSFGNSPLHF. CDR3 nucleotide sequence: TGTGCCAGCAGTTTTGGGAATTCACCCCTCCACTTT.

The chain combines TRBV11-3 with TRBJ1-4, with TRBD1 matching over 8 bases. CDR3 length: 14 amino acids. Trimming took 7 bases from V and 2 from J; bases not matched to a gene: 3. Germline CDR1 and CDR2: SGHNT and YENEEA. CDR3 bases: TGTGCCAGCAAAGACAGGGGTACTAATGAAAAACTGTTTTTT. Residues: CASKDRGTNEKLFF.

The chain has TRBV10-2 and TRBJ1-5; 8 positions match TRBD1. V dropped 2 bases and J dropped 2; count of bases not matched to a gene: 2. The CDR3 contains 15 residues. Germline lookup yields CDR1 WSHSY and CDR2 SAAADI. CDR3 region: CASSEGQGGNQPQHF. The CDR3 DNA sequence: TGCGCCAGCAGTGAGGGACAGGGAGGCAATCAGCCCCAGCATTTT.

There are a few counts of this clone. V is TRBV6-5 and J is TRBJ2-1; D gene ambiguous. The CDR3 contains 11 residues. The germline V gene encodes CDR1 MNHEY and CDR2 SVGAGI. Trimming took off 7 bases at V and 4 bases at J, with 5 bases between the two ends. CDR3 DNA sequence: TGTGCCAGCACCTCATACAATGAGCAGTTCTTC. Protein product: CASTSYNEQFF.

CDR3 protein: CSVPGLGNTGELFF. The CDR3 DNA sequence: TGCAGCGTACCGGGACTTGGGAACACCGGGGAGCTGTTTTTT. The J gene is TRBJ2-2, the V gene TRBV29-1; D may be TRBD2 (6 bases). V was trimmed by 6 bases and J by 1 base, leaving 12 bases between them. The CDR3 runs 14 residues. Per the germline V gene, CDR1 is SQVTM and CDR2 is ANQGSEA.

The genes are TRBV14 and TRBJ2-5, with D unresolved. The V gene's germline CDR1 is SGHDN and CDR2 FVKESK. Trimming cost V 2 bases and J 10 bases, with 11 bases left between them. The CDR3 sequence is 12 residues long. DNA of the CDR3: TGTGCCAGCAGCCAATCCCGGCTGTACCAGTACTTC. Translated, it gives CASSQSRLYQYF.

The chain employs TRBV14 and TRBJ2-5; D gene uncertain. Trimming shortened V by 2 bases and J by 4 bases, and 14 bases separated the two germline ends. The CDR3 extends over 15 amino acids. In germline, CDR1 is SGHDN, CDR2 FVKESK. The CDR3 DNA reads TGTGCCAGCAGCCAAACCGTACTTGGGCGAGAGACCCAGTACTTC. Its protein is CASSQTVLGRETQYF.

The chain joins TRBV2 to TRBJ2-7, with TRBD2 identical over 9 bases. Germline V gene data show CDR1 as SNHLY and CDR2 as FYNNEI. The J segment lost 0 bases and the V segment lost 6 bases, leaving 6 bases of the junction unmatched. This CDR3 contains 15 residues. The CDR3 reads CASSPTSGSSYEQYF. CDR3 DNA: TGTGCCAGCAGCCCGACTAGCGGAAGCTCCTACGAGCAGTACTTC.

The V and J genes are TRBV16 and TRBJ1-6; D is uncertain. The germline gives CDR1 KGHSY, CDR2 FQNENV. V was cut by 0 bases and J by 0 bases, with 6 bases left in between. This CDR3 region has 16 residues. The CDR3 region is CASSQSKGSYNSPLHF. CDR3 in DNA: TGTGCCAGCAGCCAATCTAAGGGCTCCTATAATTCACCCCTCCACTTT.

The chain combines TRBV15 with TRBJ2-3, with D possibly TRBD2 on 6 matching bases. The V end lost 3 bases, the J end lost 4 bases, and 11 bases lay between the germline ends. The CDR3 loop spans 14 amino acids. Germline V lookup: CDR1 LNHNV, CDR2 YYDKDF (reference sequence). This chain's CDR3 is CATSSYTGADTQYF. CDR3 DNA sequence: TGTGCCACCAGCAGCTATACGGGAGCAGATACGCAGTATTTT.

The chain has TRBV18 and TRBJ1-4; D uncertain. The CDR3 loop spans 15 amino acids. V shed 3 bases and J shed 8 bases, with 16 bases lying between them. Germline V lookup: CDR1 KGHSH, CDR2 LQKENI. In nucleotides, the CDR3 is TGTGCCAGCTCACCCATTAGACCCCCGGGAGAAAAACTGTTTTTT. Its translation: CASSPIRPPGEKLFF.

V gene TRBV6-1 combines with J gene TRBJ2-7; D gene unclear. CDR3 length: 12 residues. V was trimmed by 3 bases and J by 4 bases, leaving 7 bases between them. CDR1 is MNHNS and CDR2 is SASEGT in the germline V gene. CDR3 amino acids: CASSDFNYEQYF. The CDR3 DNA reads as TGTGCCAGCAGTGATTTTAATTACGAGCAGTACTTC.

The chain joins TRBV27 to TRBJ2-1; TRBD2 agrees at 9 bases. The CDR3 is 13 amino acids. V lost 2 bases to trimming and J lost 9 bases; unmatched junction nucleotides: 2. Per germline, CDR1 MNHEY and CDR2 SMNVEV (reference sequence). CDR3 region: CASSLAGGLEQFF. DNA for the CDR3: TGTGCCAGCAGTTTAGCGGGAGGGCTTGAGCAGTTCTTC.

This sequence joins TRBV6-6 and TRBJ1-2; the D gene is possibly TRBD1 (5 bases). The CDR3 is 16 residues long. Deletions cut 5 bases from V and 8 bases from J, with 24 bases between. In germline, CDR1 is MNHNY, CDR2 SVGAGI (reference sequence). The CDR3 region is CASSPEGSPGVEGYTF. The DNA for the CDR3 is TGTGCCAGCAGTCCGGAGGGGAGTCCGGGGGTGGAAGGCTACACCTTC.

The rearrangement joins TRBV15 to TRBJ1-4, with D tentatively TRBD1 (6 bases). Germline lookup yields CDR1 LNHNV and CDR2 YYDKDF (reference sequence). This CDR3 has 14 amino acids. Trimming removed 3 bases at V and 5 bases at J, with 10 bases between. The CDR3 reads CATSSAGGNEKLFF. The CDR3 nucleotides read TGTGCCACCAGCAGTGCGGGGGGCAATGAAAAACTGTTTTTT.

The CDR3 is CASSLGASGWQETQYF. The CDR3, as DNA: TGTGCCAGCAGCTTGGGGGCCTCCGGATGGCAAGAGACCCAGTACTTC. V and J are TRBV5-6 and TRBJ2-5, with D hard to call. V was shortened by 0 bases and J by 2 bases, with 14 bases between the two germline ends. There are 16 residues in the CDR3. In germline, CDR1 is SGHDT, CDR2 YYEEEE.

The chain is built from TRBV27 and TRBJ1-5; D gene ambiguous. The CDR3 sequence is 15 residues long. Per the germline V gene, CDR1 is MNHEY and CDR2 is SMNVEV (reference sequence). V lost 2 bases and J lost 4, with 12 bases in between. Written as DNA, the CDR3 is TGTGCCAGCAGTTTAAGTCTCTTAGGAAATCAGCCCCAGCATTTT. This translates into CASSLSLLGNQPQHF.

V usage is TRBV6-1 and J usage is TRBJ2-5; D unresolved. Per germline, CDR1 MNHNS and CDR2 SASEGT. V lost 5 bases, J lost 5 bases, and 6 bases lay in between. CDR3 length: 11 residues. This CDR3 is CASSYPETQYF. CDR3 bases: TGTGCCAGCAGTTACCCTGAGACCCAGTACTTC.

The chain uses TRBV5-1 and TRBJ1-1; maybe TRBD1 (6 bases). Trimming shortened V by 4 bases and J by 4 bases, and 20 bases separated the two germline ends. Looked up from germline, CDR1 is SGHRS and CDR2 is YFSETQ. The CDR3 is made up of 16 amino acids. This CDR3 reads CASSSAEGQGRTEAFF. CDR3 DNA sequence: TGCGCCAGCAGCAGCGCGGAGGGGCAGGGGCGCACTGAAGCTTTCTTT.

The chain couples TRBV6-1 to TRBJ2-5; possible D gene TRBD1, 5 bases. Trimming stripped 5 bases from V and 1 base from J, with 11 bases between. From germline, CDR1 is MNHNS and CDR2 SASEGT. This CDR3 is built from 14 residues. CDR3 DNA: TGTGCCAGCAGTCTTACGGACACCCAAGAGACCCAGTACTTC. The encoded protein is CASSLTDTQETQYF.